This T cell receptor (beta chain) is drawn from a study of blood T cell repertoires in COVID-19. Study at large: The United States, Italy and Spain provided the acute and convalescent COVID-19 samples. Sample material is recorded as cDNA or gDNA derived from T cells, B-cell-depleted T cells, or PBMCs.

CDR3 length: 15 amino acids. Trimming left V 6 bases short and J 7 bases short, with 19 bases between. CDR1 and CDR2 from the germline V gene are ENHRY and SYGVKD. As handled by the study authors: Reference gene primer amplification gave nucleated cell count estimates. Some clones are missing from TCRdb's copy, which holds only in-frame ones; the method was immunoSEQ multiplex PCR. V and J calls and clone size are as listed in that table; D and trimming were resolved from the DNA. Of 95,000 to 150,000 clones detected, 85% to 90% appear once; the ten largest clones hold around a quarter. The chain uses TRBV10-3 and TRBJ2-1; maybe TRBD2 (6 bases). The clonotype comes from a man in his 70s with active or convalescent COVID-19. The sequenced material came from peripheral blood. CDR3: CAIRPDGGDGNEQFF. CDR3 in DNA: TGTGCCATCAGACCGGATGGAGGGGATGGGAATGAGCAGTTCTTC.